One sample yielded the 4 T cell receptor beta chains listed below, sequenced in a study of sequential checkpoint blockade in melanoma. The treatment was: randomized to nivolumab then ipilimumab (arm A) or the reverse (arm B). Some clones are missing from TCRdb's copy, which holds only in-frame ones; the method was immunoSEQ multiplex PCR. Among roughly 20,000 clones listed, more than 70% were seen once. Here the sequenced sample was CD8+ T cells sorted from blood (inferred from file names), taken from a patient given nivolumab and ipilimumab in sequence. The receptors stem from a human donor with melanoma.

This clone was observed a few times. The CDR3 DNA reads as TGTGCCAGTAGTATGGGACAGGGTTACAATCAGCCCCAGCATTTT. Its protein product is CASSMGQGYNQPQHF. The rearrangement joins TRBV19 to TRBJ1-5; 9 bases match TRBD1. This CDR3 is 15 amino acids long. Germline lookup yields CDR1 LNHDA and CDR2 SQIVND (reference sequence). J was trimmed by 3 bases and V by 3 bases; bases with no gene match: 3.

A single count supports this clone. J is TRBJ1-4 and V is TRBV7-5; no check of the table's D call, TRBD1, against the DNA was made. TRBV7-5 is a pseudogene. The CDR3 runs 14 residues. This CDR3 is CARSSGTDFEKLFF. The CDR3 nucleotides are TGTGCCAGAAGTTCCGGGACAGATTTTGAAAAACTGTTTTTT.

This chain connects TRBV2 to TRBJ2-5; weak D call: TRBD1 (6 bases). The CDR3 spans 12 residues. Trimming shortened V by 4 bases and J by 14 bases, and 17 bases separated the two germline ends. Germline V lookup: CDR1 SNHLY, CDR2 FYNNEI. The CDR3 region is CASSGDTRYPYF. The CDR3 DNA reads TGTGCCAGCAGTGGGGACACCCGCTATCCCTACTTC.

As concerns this clone: Mismatch with germline at one junction end may stem from a read error. V and J are TRBV4-2 and TRBJ1-5; TRBD1 is a possible D gene (6 bases). Germline CDR1 reads LGHNA; CDR2 reads YNFKEQ. The CDR3 contains 16 residues. CDR3 sequence (DNA): TGTGCCAGCAACCAAGGAGTGGGGGCGCGTAGTCAGCCCCAGCATTTT. It codes for CASNQGVGARSQPQHF.